These 5 T cell receptor beta chains share one sample of origin, sequenced in a study of cytomegalovirus exposure and HLA in healthy donors. The PCR ran on 60 Vbeta and 13 Jbeta primers. Data came from immunoSEQ multiplex PCR; TCRdb stores just in-frame clones and leaves some out. In all, the sample yields around 150,000 clones. The sample comprised PBMCs. These receptors were taken from a woman aged 55-70 years in good health and CMV-seronegative.

The rearrangement uses TRBV7-3 and TRBJ2-3; TRBD1 aligns across 7 bases. The CDR3 runs 17 residues. V was pared by 0 bases and J by 2 bases, with 8 bases of the junction left unmatched. CDR1 SGHTA and CDR2 FQGTGA come from the germline V gene. CDR3 sequence: CASSLTPYRGPTDTQYF. As DNA, the CDR3 is TGTGCCAGCAGCTTAACCCCCTACAGGGGTCCCACAGATACGCAGTATTTT.

The J gene is TRBJ2-1, the V gene TRBV5-8; possible D gene TRBD2, 5 bases. The V end lost 3 bases, the J end lost 6 bases, and 19 bases lay between the germline ends. There are 16 residues in the CDR3. Germline V gene sequence: CDR1 SGHTS, CDR2 YDEGEE. The CDR3 is CASSSKRHPIVNEQFF. CDR3 DNA sequence: TGTGCCAGCAGCTCGAAGCGGCACCCAATTGTCAATGAGCAGTTCTTC.

The rearrangement links TRBV6-5 to TRBJ1-2; D unclear. Deletions cut 2 bases from V and 1 base from J, with 8 bases between. CDR1 MNHEY and CDR2 SVGAGI come from the germline V gene. The CDR3 has 14 residues. CDR3 region: CASSYREVNYGYTF. In DNA, the CDR3 is TGTGCCAGCAGTTACCGAGAAGTTAACTATGGCTACACCTTC.

The chain recombines TRBV10-1 with TRBJ2-1; tentatively, D is TRBD1 (5 bases). This CDR3 spans 13 amino acids. V dropped 4 bases and J dropped 2 bases, with 6 bases sitting between them. Germline-derived CDR1 and CDR2 are WNHNN and SYGVQD (reference sequence). CDR3 sequence: CASSVGPYNEQFF. Here the CDR3 DNA reads TGCGCCAGCAGTGTGGGGCCCTACAATGAGCAGTTCTTC.

This chain uses TRBV5-4 with TRBJ2-3; 9 bases are shared with TRBD2. The V gene end was trimmed by 1 base and the J gene end by 0 bases; junction bases not matched to a gene: 6. The CDR3 covers 17 residues. In germline, CDR1 is SGHNT, CDR2 YYREEE (reference sequence). The CDR3 reads CASSLSSSGASTDTQYF. CDR3 sequence (DNA): TGTGCCAGCAGCTTGTCGTCTAGCGGGGCCAGCACAGATACGCAGTATTTT. Filled out from reference TRBV5-4 and TRBJ2-3, the complete variable domain reads ETGVTQSPTHLIKTRGQQVTLRCSSQSGHNTVSWYQQALGQGPQFIFQYYREEENGRGNFPPRFSGLQFPNYSSELNVNALELDDSALYLCASSLSSSGASTDTQYFGPGTRLTVL.